Each of the 5 T cell receptor beta chains below was sequenced from the same sample in a study of blood T cell repertoires in COVID-19. Sequencing used immunoSEQ multiplex PCR; TCRdb keeps in-frame clones, though not all of them. The sample yields 100,000 to 150,000 clones, about 89% seen once. Sequences were obtained from peripheral blood. The receptor source for this set is a man aged 55-75 years with COVID-19, enrolled during active disease.

The rearrangement uses TRBV19 and TRBJ1-6; 7 bases fit TRBD1. Germline V gives CDR1 LNHDA, CDR2 SQIVND (reference sequence). The V and J ends lost 5 bases and 7 bases, in that order; junction bases with no gene match: 5. The CDR3 is 14 residues long. The CDR3 is CASSPSRGNSPLHF. CDR3 bases: TGTGCCAGTAGTCCATCCAGGGGGAATTCACCCCTCCACTTT.

The V gene is TRBV5-1, the J gene TRBJ1-2; D unresolved. The germline CDR1 and CDR2 sequences are SGHRS and YFSETQ. V dropped 0 bases and J dropped 3 bases, with 6 bases sitting between them. The CDR3 is 13 residues long. The CDR3 protein is CASSLGTDYGYTF. The CDR3 bases are TGCGCCAGCAGCTTGGGCACGGACTATGGCTACACCTTC.

Points on this clone: Other nucleotide sequences from this sample produce the same CDR3. The chain recombines TRBV19 with TRBJ1-5; 8 nucleotides line up with TRBD1. The germline V gene has CDR1 LNHDA and CDR2 SQIVND (reference sequence). The ends lost 6 bases at V and 6 bases at J; junction bases unmatched: 10. This CDR3 has 15 residues. The CDR3 DNA follows: TGTGCCAGTAGCGCATCCGGGACAGGCGCTCAGCCCCAGCATTTT. This translates into CASSASGTGAQPQHF. Variable domain in full (rest from reference TRBV19 and TRBJ1-5): DGGITQSPKYLFRKEGQNVTLSCEQNLNHDAMYWYRQDPGQGLRLIYYSQIVNDFQKGDIAEGYSVSREKKESFPLTVTSAQKNPTAFYLCASSASGTGAQPQHFGDGTRLSIL.

J is TRBJ1-3 and V is TRBV4-2, with D unresolved. Trimming stripped 0 bases from V and 1 base from J, with 7 bases between. The CDR3 spans 15 residues. CDR1 is LGHNA, CDR2 YNFKEQ, per germline. The CDR3 region has the DNA TGTGCCAGCAGCCAAGAGTTCCAATCTGGAAACACCATATATTTT. This encodes CASSQEFQSGNTIYF.

As to this clone: This CDR3 is also generated by other DNA sequences in the sample. CDR3 in amino acids: CASSQTGGEETQYF. The CDR3 nucleotides are TGTGCCAGCAGCCAGACAGGGGGCGAGGAGACCCAGTACTTC. The V and J genes are TRBV7-3 and TRBJ2-5, with 10 positions matching TRBD1. V lost 5 bases and J lost 5; bases outside the gene matches: 5. The CDR3 runs 14 residues. CDR1 and CDR2 (germline): SGHTA, FQGTGA.